This T cell receptor beta chain was captured in a study of stem cell transplantation in POMP-related autoinflammatory disease. Study-level background: Before transplant, CD4+ T cells skewed naive and CD8+ proportions were low.

Study results and limitations: Across all analyzed T-cell subsets, patients with PRAID tended toward reduced diversity and increased clonality. Unique TRB V-J gene pairings were limited in number in patients with PRAID.

This clone was observed a few times. Its antigen is undetermined. TCRdb keeps only in-frame clones here, not all; method: immunoSEQ multiplex PCR. The data show 9,500 to 10,000 clones, around 79% seen once. Trimming removed 2 bases at V and 6 bases at J, with 14 bases between. The CDR3 sequence is 15 residues long. Germline V lookup: CDR1 SGHTA, CDR2 FQGNSA. V gene TRBV7-2 combines with J gene TRBJ2-4, with D possibly being TRBD2 (6 bases). The source of this sequence is a human patient with POMP-related autoinflammation and immune dysregulation (PRAID). Some T cells may arise from the graft donor. The sequencing used CD4+ T cells from PBMCs, collected after stem cell transplantation. The CDR3 loop reads CASSLSSGEANIQYF. The DNA for the CDR3 is TGTGCCAGCAGCTTATCTTCCGGGGAGGCAAACATTCAGTACTTC.